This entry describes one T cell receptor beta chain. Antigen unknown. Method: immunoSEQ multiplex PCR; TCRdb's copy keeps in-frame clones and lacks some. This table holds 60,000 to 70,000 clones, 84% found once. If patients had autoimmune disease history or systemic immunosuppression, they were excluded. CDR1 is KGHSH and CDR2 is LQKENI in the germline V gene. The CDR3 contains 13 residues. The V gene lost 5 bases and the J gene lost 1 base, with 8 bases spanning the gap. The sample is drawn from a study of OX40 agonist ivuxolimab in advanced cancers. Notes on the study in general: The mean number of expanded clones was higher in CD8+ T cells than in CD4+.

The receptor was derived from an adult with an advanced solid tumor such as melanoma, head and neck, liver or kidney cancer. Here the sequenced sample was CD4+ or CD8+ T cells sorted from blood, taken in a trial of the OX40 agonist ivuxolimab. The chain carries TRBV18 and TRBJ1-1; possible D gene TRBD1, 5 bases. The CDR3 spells CASSSQGNTEAFF. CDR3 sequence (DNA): TGTGCCAGCTCAAGCCAGGGGAACACTGAAGCTTTCTTT.